The sequence of this T cell receptor (beta chain) was determined in a study of cytomegalovirus exposure and HLA in healthy donors. With 60 Vbeta and 13 Jbeta primers, the PCR was carried out. Clones were sequenced by immunoSEQ multiplex PCR, and TCRdb holds only the in-frame ones, with some missing. The data hold 85,000 to 100,000 clones, with under 80% observed a single time. Study observations and caveats: Earlier results showed most TCR beta V segments being productive about 87% or about 30% of the time.

Comment on this clone: Its antigen remains unidentified.

There are 11 residues in the CDR3. Per the germline V gene, CDR1 is SQVTM and CDR2 is ANQGSEA. The source of this sequence is a woman aged 25 to 39 in good health and CMV-seronegative. The chain combines TRBV29-1 with TRBJ2-5, with D possibly TRBD1 on 5 matching bases. The J call is uncertain, as TRBJ2-7 better fits the DNA end. The specimen was PBMCs. CDR3 sequence: CSVRGSHEQYF. In nucleotides, the CDR3 is TGCAGCGTTAGGGGTTCGCACGAGCAGTACTTC.